Described below is a single T cell receptor (beta chain) sequence and its context. This record belongs to a study of OX40 agonist ivuxolimab in advanced cancers. Looked up from germline, CDR1 is WSHSY and CDR2 is SAAADI. J gave up 5 bases and V 5 bases, and 5 bases lay outside the gene matches. The CDR3 is 16 amino acids. This table comes from immunoSEQ multiplex PCR, and its TCRdb copy is limited to in-frame clones, with some not included. This sample has about 49,000 clones, with more than 70% found just once. Sequences were derived from CD4+ or CD8+ T cells sorted from blood, sampled in a trial of the OX40 agonist ivuxolimab. The chain uses TRBV10-2 and TRBJ2-1; TRBD2 aligns across 14 bases. This clonotype was sampled from an adult with an advanced solid tumor such as melanoma, head and neck, liver or kidney cancer. The DNA of the CDR3 is TGCGCCAGCAGTACAAGACTAGCGGGAGGGCACAATGAGCAGTTCTTC. It is translated as CASSTRLAGGHNEQFF.